Presented here are 10 T cell receptor beta chains from one specimen sequenced in a study of T cells after yellow fever vaccination. One entry per CDR3 protein, called by TCRdb with MiXCR from the 5' RACE reads. The sample carries roughly 260,000 distinct CDR3 sequences, over 10% recorded once. Sequencing used CD4+ T cells sorted from PBMCs, obtained 45 days after the yellow fever booster vaccination. These receptor sequences come from a man aged 25 to 40 who received the YFV17D yellow fever vaccine.

The V and J genes are TRBV11-2 and TRBJ2-5; the D is unclear. Germline assignment: CDR1 SGHAT and CDR2 FQNNGV. This CDR3 comprises 14 residues. Trimming took 5 bases from V and 3 from J, leaving 13 bases between them. The DNA for the CDR3 is TGTGCCAGCAGCCCCCATTTTGCGGAAGAGACCCAGTACTTC. This gives the protein CASSPHFAEETQYF.

This clonotype was observed a few times. The J gene is TRBJ1-1, the V gene TRBV18; D is uncertain. Germline CDR1 KGHSH, CDR2 LQKENI. Trimming removed 0 bases from V and 4 bases from J, with 12 bases in between. This CDR3 is built from 15 residues. CDR3 nucleotide sequence: TGTGCCAGCTCACCACCGGTCATGTCGTCCACTGAAGCTTTCTTT. Protein product: CASSPPVMSSTEAFF.

In this sample, this clonotype turned up a few times. The CDR3 region is CSALVSTEQFF. CDR3 in DNA: TGCAGTGCCCTCGTTAGCACTGAGCAGTTCTTC. The V and J genes are TRBV20-1 and TRBJ2-1; D call uncertain. CDR1 is DFQATT, CDR2 SNEGSKA, per germline (reference sequence). The V end lost 6 bases, the J end lost 9 bases, and 12 bases lay between the germline ends. The CDR3 is 11 amino acids.

J is TRBJ2-1 and V is TRBV10-3; D is unclear. The germline V and J ends were trimmed by 8 bases and 5 bases, with 10 bases remaining between them. The CDR3 sequence is 12 residues long. CDR1 and CDR2 from the germline V gene are ENHRY and SYGVKD. CDR3: CAIGQTNNEQFF. The CDR3 DNA reads TGTGCCATCGGCCAGACAAACAATGAGCAGTTCTTC.

The chain links TRBV5-4 to TRBJ2-6; the D is unclear. Germline CDR1 reads SGHNT; CDR2 reads YYREEE (reference sequence). Trimming removed 6 bases at V and 0 bases at J, with 7 bases between. CDR3 size: 14 residues. In DNA, the CDR3 is TGTGCCAGCACCACACACTCTGGGGCCAACGTCCTGACTTTC. It translates to CASTTHSGANVLTF.

This clonotype has just a few counts. V gene TRBV4-2 combines with J gene TRBJ2-7, with a weak D call TRBD2 (5 bases). The V gene's germline CDR1 is LGHNA and CDR2 YNFKEQ. This CDR3 comprises 17 residues. The V end was cut by 3 bases, the J end by 0 bases, with 18 bases between. CDR3 sequence (DNA): TGTGCCAGCAGCCAGATTAAGGACTCAAAGAGCTCCTACGAGCAGTACTTC. Translation gives CASSQIKDSKSSYEQYF.

The chain is built from TRBV7-2 and TRBJ2-3; D remains unclear. Deletions cut 2 bases from V and 2 bases from J, with 8 bases between. Germline loops: CDR1 SGHTA, CDR2 FQGNSA. The CDR3 is 14 amino acids. The CDR3 loop is CASSLRVVTDTQYF. CDR3 coding DNA: TGTGCCAGCAGCTTAAGGGTAGTCACAGATACGCAGTATTTT.

The V gene is TRBV18, the J gene TRBJ2-1, with D tentatively TRBD2 (6 bases). Germline V gene lookup returns CDR1 KGHSH and CDR2 LQKENI. The CDR3 covers 13 residues. V was trimmed by 6 bases and J by 5 bases, leaving 11 bases between them. CDR3 region: CASSWGLNNEQFF. As DNA, the CDR3 is TGTGCCAGCTCTTGGGGACTTAACAATGAGCAGTTCTTC. The whole variable domain, filled in from reference TRBV18 and TRBJ2-1, reads NAGVMQNPRHLVRRRGQEARLRCSPMKGHSHVYWYRQLPEEGLKFMVYLQKENIIDESGMPKERFSAEFPKEGPSILRIQQVVRGDSAAYFCASSWGLNNEQFFGPGTRLTVL.

This clonotype turned up a few times. The gene calls are TRBV5-1 and TRBJ2-1; 9 nucleotides agree with TRBD1. CDR3 length: 15 residues. Trimming at V came to 4 bases and at J to 4 bases, leaving 6 bases not matched to a gene. CDR1 and CDR2 (germline): SGHRS, YFSETQ. The CDR3 reads CASSTGQGPYNEQFF. CDR3 coding DNA: TGCGCCAGCAGCACGGGACAGGGCCCTTACAATGAGCAGTTCTTC. Based on the CDR3 plus reference TRBV5-1 and TRBJ2-1, the full variable domain is KAGVTQTPRYLIKTRGQQVTLSCSPISGHRSVSWYQQTPGQGLQFLFEYFSETQRNKGNFPGRFSGRQFSNSRSEMNVSTLELGDSALYLCASSTGQGPYNEQFFGPGTRLTVL.

This clonotype was seen more than once but under ten times. The chain has TRBV6-2 or TRBV6-3 and TRBJ2-1; D is possibly TRBD1 (6 bases). CDR1 is MNHEY, CDR2 SVGEGT, per germline. The CDR3 runs 14 residues. Deletions cut 2 bases from V and 1 base from J, with 6 bases between. CDR3 coding DNA: TGTGCCAGCAGTTACGGGACATCCTACAATGAGCAGTTCTTC. Encoded protein: CASSYGTSYNEQFF.